Reported below is one T cell receptor (beta chain). The data are from a study of blood T cell repertoires in COVID-19. J lost 5 bases, V lost 2 bases, and 10 bases had no gene match. The length of the CDR3 is 16 residues. Germline V gives CDR1 SGHNT, CDR2 YENEEA. Profiling relied on immunoSEQ multiplex PCR, and the TCRdb table lists in-frame clones only, not all of them. The sample lists 200,000 to 250,000 clones, 70% to 90% occurring once. The sequenced material came from peripheral blood. This clonotype was sampled from a man between 60 and 70 years old with acute or convalescent COVID-19. The chain joins TRBV11-3 to TRBJ2-7; TRBD1 agrees at 9 bases. CDR3 region: CASSLIFGQGIDEQYF. As DNA, the CDR3 is TGTGCCAGCAGCTTAATTTTTGGACAGGGGATTGACGAGCAGTACTTC.